These 9 T cell receptor beta chains were sequenced from one sample in a study of control samples from healthy donors and cancer patients (dated by TCRdb to about 2020). Libraries were constructed by the immunoSEQ multiplex PCR assay. Here the immuneACCESS table is served through TCRdb, limited to in-frame sequences with V and J called. Missing clones are a known gap in these copies; in checked studies unresolved V genes cover under half, and the rest lacks a known reason. This sample holds about 230,000 clones; approximately 80% were observed only once. The biggest ten clones account for 10% to 15% of the sample. The sample taken for sequencing was PBMCs. These receptors all come from a woman aged 55-70 years with lung cancer.

The V call is TRBV6-5, the J call TRBJ1-5; D call uncertain. This CDR3 comprises 15 residues. Trimming removed 7 bases at V and 3 bases at J, with 16 bases between. CDR1 and CDR2 from the germline V gene are MNHEY and SVGAGI. The CDR3: CASKREAQSNQPQHF. CDR3 bases: TGTGCCAGCAAGAGGGAGGCACAGTCCAATCAGCCCCAGCATTTT.

This clone was picked up one time. V gene TRBV7-3 combines with J gene TRBJ2-2; D might be TRBD1 or TRBD2, each matching 5 bases. The CDR3 sequence is 17 residues long. Per the germline V gene, CDR1 is SGHTA and CDR2 is FQGTGA. V gave up 5 bases and J gave up 4 bases, with 20 bases separating them. The CDR3 DNA sequence: TGTGCCAGCAGCGATCCCCGGGGACGCGGTTCCACCGGGGAGCTGTTTTTT. As protein: CASSDPRGRGSTGELFF.

This clone has only one observation. V gene TRBV19 combines with J gene TRBJ2-1; TRBD1 might be the D (6 bases). This CDR3 is 14 amino acids long. Deletions cut 6 bases from V and 0 bases from J, with 9 bases between. The germline CDR1 and CDR2 sequences are LNHDA and SQIVND (reference sequence). The CDR3 sequence: CASSLDSSYNEQFF. The DNA for the CDR3 is TGTGCCAGTAGCCTGGACAGCTCCTACAATGAGCAGTTCTTC.

This chain uses TRBV12-3 or TRBV12-4 with TRBJ1-5; D gene ambiguous. This CDR3 has 12 residues. The V end lost 3 bases, the J end lost 6 bases, and 6 bases lay between the germline ends. The CDR3 coding sequence is TGTGCCAGCAGTTTCCGCAGTCAGCCCCAGCATTTT. Protein product: CASSFRSQPQHF.

This clone has a handful of counts. The chain links TRBV2 to TRBJ2-5; D not certain. Trimming left V 6 bases short and J 5 bases short, with 10 bases between. The V gene's germline CDR1 is SNHLY and CDR2 FYNNEI. The CDR3 extends over 12 amino acids. For the CDR3, the DNA is TGTGCCAGCAGGACTTGGGCGGAGACCCAGTACTTC. It translates to CASRTWAETQYF.

The V and J genes are TRBV10-1 and TRBJ2-1, with D possibly being TRBD2 (6 bases). Germline V gene sequence: CDR1 WNHNN, CDR2 SYGVQD (reference sequence). This CDR3 comprises 14 residues. Trimming pared 4 bases from V and 9 bases from J, leaving 16 bases between. CDR3 residues: CASSVSSGETEQFF. CDR3 sequence (DNA): TGCGCCAGCAGTGTCAGTTCGGGAGAAACTGAGCAGTTCTTC.

This chain uses TRBV28 with TRBJ2-7; maybe TRBD2 (7 bases). The CDR3 consists of 18 residues. The V gene's germline CDR1 is MDHEN and CDR2 SYDVKM. V dropped 7 bases and J dropped 4 bases, with 29 bases sitting between them. CDR3: CASITPAGGGGSSYEQYF. The CDR3 DNA reads as TGTGCCAGCATCACTCCCGCGGGTGGGGGCGGGAGTTCATACGAGCAGTACTTC.

The chain carries TRBV10-3 and TRBJ1-2; 7 nucleotides align to TRBD1. Looked up from germline, CDR1 is ENHRY and CDR2 is SYGVKD. With 6 bases clipped from V and 4 bases from J, the junction kept 5 bases outside the gene matches. The CDR3 is 13 residues long. In DNA, the CDR3 is TGTGCCATCAGCTCCGGGACAGCCTATGGCTACACCTTC. Its protein is CAISSGTAYGYTF.

Only one count was recorded for this clone. The V and J genes are TRBV5-1 and TRBJ2-5; no clear D gene. The germline V and J ends were trimmed by 1 base and 1 base, with 8 bases remaining between them. The germline CDR1 and CDR2 sequences are SGHRS and YFSETQ. This CDR3 has 14 amino acids. The CDR3 loop reads CASSLNEAQETQYF. The CDR3 DNA reads as TGCGCCAGCAGCTTGAACGAGGCCCAAGAGACCCAGTACTTC.